The 15 T cell receptor beta chains below were found in one sample sequenced in a study of OX40 agonist ivuxolimab in advanced cancers. Sequencing was performed with immunoSEQ multiplex PCR; in TCRdb, only in-frame clones are kept and a portion is missing. The sample carries about 58,000 clones, approximately 83% recorded once. The sample here was CD4+ or CD8+ T cells sorted from blood, taken in a trial of the OX40 agonist ivuxolimab. The receptors come from an adult with an advanced solid tumor such as melanoma, head and neck, liver or kidney cancer.

The V call is TRBV7-2, the J call TRBJ2-1, with D uncertain. Germline V gene sequence: CDR1 SGHTA, CDR2 FQGNSA. The V end lost 5 bases, the J end lost 6 bases, and 11 bases lay between the germline ends. This CDR3 has 13 amino acids. The CDR3 reads CASSGYIGNEQFF. DNA of the CDR3: TGTGCCAGCAGCGGATACATCGGCAATGAGCAGTTCTTC.

J is TRBJ2-2 and V is TRBV6-6; D gene unclear. From germline, CDR1 is MNHNY and CDR2 SVGAGI (reference sequence). This CDR3 is built from 12 residues. V was shortened by 7 bases and J by 5 bases, with 8 bases between the two germline ends. CDR3 residues: CASKLGTGELFF. CDR3 nucleotides: TGTGCCAGCAAATTGGGGACCGGGGAGCTGTTTTTT.

This clone showed up just a few times. V and J are TRBV11-2 and TRBJ2-1, with TRBD1 matching over 10 bases. The CDR3 runs 15 residues. The V segment lost 5 bases and the J segment 6 bases; nucleotides outside the gene matches: 7. Per germline, CDR1 SGHAT and CDR2 FQNNGV. In nucleotides, the CDR3 is TGTGCCAGCAGCAAGGGACAGGGGATACGCAATGAGCAGTTCTTC. Protein product: CASSKGQGIRNEQFF. Full variable domain (missing parts from reference TRBV11-2 and TRBJ2-1): EAGVAQSPRYKIIEKRQSVAFWCNPISGHATLYWYQQILGQGPKLLIQFQNNGVVDDSQLPKDRFSAERLKGVDSTLKIQPAKLEDSAVYLCASSKGQGIRNEQFFGPGTRLTVL.

The rearrangement joins TRBV7-6 to TRBJ2-5; D unresolved. Trimming cost V 5 bases and J 6 bases, with 7 bases left between them. The CDR3 contains 11 residues. Looked up from germline, CDR1 is SGHVS and CDR2 is FNYEAQ. The CDR3 nucleotides read TGTGCCAGCAGCGCTCAACAGACCCAGTACTTC. This sequence encodes CASSAQQTQYF.

The DNA of the CDR3 is TGCGCCAGCAGCTTGGTGGCCTCTACCGGGAGAAAAAGAGCAGATACGCAGTATTTT. Residues: CASSLVASTGRKRADTQYF. This chain joins TRBV5-1 and TRBJ2-3; D is possibly TRBD2 (6 bases). Trimming removed 0 bases at V and 4 bases at J, with 24 bases between. CDR3 size: 19 residues. Germline lookup yields CDR1 SGHRS and CDR2 YFSETQ.

The chain links TRBV5-1 to TRBJ2-2; no firm D call. Germline V CDR1 and CDR2: SGHRS, YFSETQ. The CDR3 runs 14 residues. Between the trimmed V and J ends, which lost 1 base and 5 bases, there was a span of 9 bases. The CDR3 sequence is CASSLLGITGELFF. The DNA for the CDR3 is TGCGCCAGCAGCTTGTTGGGGATTACCGGGGAGCTGTTTTTT.

CDR3 in amino acids: CASSSSNSEQYF. The CDR3 DNA is TGTGCCAGCAGTTCCTCGAATAGCGAGCAGTACTTC. The chain joins TRBV7-8 to TRBJ2-7, with D uncertain. CDR3 length: 12 amino acids. The V end was cut by 6 bases, the J end by 6 bases, with 12 bases between. The germline V gene encodes CDR1 SGHVS and CDR2 FQNEAQ. Variable domain in full (rest from reference TRBV7-8 and TRBJ2-7): GAGVSQSPRYKVAKRGQDVALRCDPISGHVSLFWYQQALGQGPEFLTYFQNEAQLDKSGLPSDRFFAERPEGSVSTLKIQRTQQEDSAVYLCASSSSNSEQYFGPGTRLTVT.

The chain uses TRBV18 and TRBJ2-3, with D hard to call. CDR1 and CDR2 (germline): KGHSH, LQKENI. Trimming removed 6 bases from V and 4 bases from J, with 5 bases in between. The CDR3 spans 11 residues. As DNA, the CDR3 is TGTGCCAGCTCGCCATCAGATACGCAGTATTTT. This codes for CASSPSDTQYF.

The chain carries TRBV5-1 and TRBJ2-2; 11 bases are a match to TRBD2. V shed 0 bases and J 2 bases; nucleotides not matched to a gene: 3. This CDR3 is built from 17 residues. Per the germline V gene, CDR1 is SGHRS and CDR2 is YFSETQ. CDR3 protein: CASSLEGTSGNTGELFF. DNA for the CDR3: TGCGCCAGCAGCTTGGAAGGGACTAGCGGCAACACCGGGGAGCTGTTTTTT.

The chain links TRBV11-2 to TRBJ2-1; 15 nucleotides line up with TRBD2. Trimming at V came to 5 bases and at J to 10 bases, leaving 6 bases not matched to a gene. Germline V lookup: CDR1 SGHAT, CDR2 FQNNGV. This CDR3 spans 15 amino acids. The CDR3 nucleotides read TGTGCCAGCAGCGGTGCCGGGACTAGCGGGGGGGAGCAGTTCTTC. Its protein is CASSGAGTSGGEQFF.

The CDR3 nucleotides read TGTGCCATCAGTGCGGGGGGGGCTGAAGCTTTCTTT. It codes for CAISAGGAEAFF. The chain combines TRBV10-3 with TRBJ1-1, with a weak D call TRBD1 (5 bases). CDR1 is ENHRY, CDR2 SYGVKD, per germline. Deletions cut 4 bases from V and 6 bases from J, with 9 bases between. CDR3 length: 12 amino acids.

V and J are TRBV2 and TRBJ1-4, with a possible D match to TRBD1 (5 bases). Germline-derived CDR1 and CDR2 are SNHLY and FYNNEI. The CDR3 extends over 15 amino acids. Trimming took off 7 bases at V and 8 bases at J, with 20 bases between the two ends. The CDR3 DNA sequence: TGTGCCAGCAAATCCAACAGGCCTGCCAACGAAAAACTGTTTTTT. Amino acids: CASKSNRPANEKLFF.

The chain recombines TRBV18 with TRBJ2-7; D might be TRBD2 (7 bases). The CDR3 has 15 residues. Germline-derived CDR1 and CDR2 are KGHSH and LQKENI. With 5 bases removed from V and 1 base from J, the gap between germline ends came to 15 bases. The CDR3 DNA reads as TGTGCCAGCTCAACGAGGGGGGGCCGGTCCTACGAGCAGTACTTC. This codes for CASSTRGGRSYEQYF.

This CDR3 is CASSESSLTGINGYTF. In DNA, the CDR3 is TGCGCCAGCAGTGAGTCCTCTTTGACAGGGATTAATGGCTACACCTTC. The rearrangement uses TRBV10-2 and TRBJ1-2; 7 bases are shared with TRBD1. The CDR3 is 16 amino acids. The J segment lost 6 bases and the V segment lost 0 bases, leaving 10 bases of the junction unmatched. Germline V lookup: CDR1 WSHSY, CDR2 SAAADI.

This clone is a singleton in its sample. The chain employs TRBV5-8 and TRBJ1-2; D not certain. The CDR3 is 15 amino acids. Germline CDR1 and CDR2: SGHTS and YDEGEE. Trimming shortened V by 4 bases and J by 0 bases, and 13 bases separated the two germline ends. CDR3 sequence (DNA): TGTGCCAGCAGCCCTTCCTACACAGCTAACTATGGCTACACCTTC. It codes for CASSPSYTANYGYTF.